The 5 T cell receptor beta chains in this list originate from one sample, sequenced in a study of early T cells in non-severe SARS-CoV-2 infection (dated by TCRdb to 2020 to 2023). Libraries were built with 5' RACE. TCRdb names NextSeq 500 as the instrument used. TCRdb redid the processing of the public reads, applying fastp at Q25 and MiXCR, and retained in-frame beta chains. Rows with a matching CDR3 protein are joined into one entry that keeps the most common DNA and genes. The sample table contains under 85,000 distinct CDR3 sequences; only one count was recorded for 11% to 15% of them. The top ten hold 9.5% to 13% of the sample. The sequencing input was whole blood. The source is an adult who was a healthcare worker with PCR-confirmed SARS-CoV-2 infection or an uninfected control (not recorded which).

This clonotype has only a few counts. This chain links TRBV5-1 with TRBJ1-1; TRBD1 aligns across 8 bases. Germline CDR1 SGHRS, CDR2 YFSETQ. The CDR3 length is 15 residues. V lost 2 bases and J lost 7; bases outside the gene matches: 10. The chain's CDR3 is CASSLRLTGDDEAFF. The DNA of the CDR3 is TGCGCCAGCAGCTTACGCCTGACAGGGGACGATGAAGCTTTCTTT.

This clonotype was seen only a few times. J is TRBJ2-5 and V is TRBV11-2; no definite D call. CDR3 size: 15 residues. The germline gives CDR1 SGHAT, CDR2 FQNNGV. The ends were cut back, 5 bases at V and 1 base at J, with 14 bases in the middle. The CDR3 region is CASSLQPGPQETQYF. The CDR3 region has the DNA TGTGCCAGCAGCCTGCAGCCCGGGCCCCAAGAGACCCAGTACTTC.

This clonotype was observed a handful of times. The chain has TRBV25-1 and TRBJ2-2; D may correspond to TRBD1 or TRBD2 (5 bases each). The CDR3 has 14 amino acids. Trimming removed 3 bases at V and 3 bases at J, with 8 bases between. The V gene's germline CDR1 is MGHDK and CDR2 SYGVNS. CDR3 nucleotides: TGTGCCAGCAGTGAGGGGGTTGACACCGGGGAGCTGTTTTTT. Amino acid sequence: CASSEGVDTGELFF.

The table lists this clonotype with many counts. The J gene is TRBJ2-7, the V gene TRBV6-1, with D uncertain. Trimming removed 2 bases from V and 4 bases from J, with 12 bases in between. Per germline, CDR1 MNHNS and CDR2 SASEGT. The CDR3 covers 14 residues. CDR3 bases: TGTGCCAGCAGTGAAAAGTACGTTGAGTACGAGCAGTACTTC. It encodes CASSEKYVEYEQYF.

J is TRBJ2-3 and V is TRBV28, with D possibly TRBD1 on 6 matching bases. CDR1 is MDHEN and CDR2 is SYDVKM in the germline V gene. The CDR3 consists of 18 residues. Trimming left V 6 bases short and J 3 bases short, with 25 bases between. The DNA of the CDR3 is TGTGCCAGCAGCTCTACCCCACAGGGATTATTTAGGACAGATACGCAGTATTTT. Protein: CASSSTPQGLFRTDTQYF.